Following are 22 T cell receptor beta chains from one sample sequenced in a study of T-cell reconstitution after alpha-beta-depleted transplantation in children. Preparing the TCRbeta library involved the use of unique molecular identifiers. TCRdb re-called the PCR reads with MiXCR, one entry per CDR3 protein. The table records approximately 270,000 distinct CDR3 sequences, roughly 25% of them present only once. The input for sequencing was PBMCs, mostly from graft donor cells, taken 360 days after TCRalphabeta/CD19-depleted stem cell transplant. These receptors were obtained from a female patient aged 2-10 years who had a stem cell transplant for congenital amegakaryocytic thrombocytopenia, so the T cells may come from the graft donor.

This chain uses TRBV21-1 with TRBJ2-1; TRBD2 reflects the table's D call only, with no check against the DNA. TRBV21-1 is classified as a pseudogene. The length of the CDR3 is 15 residues. CDR3 in DNA: TGTGCCAGCAGCAGACGGGCGGGGGGGCCGAATGAGCAGTTCTTC. Its translation: CASSRRAGGPNEQFF.

The chain carries TRBV5-1 and TRBJ1-1; TRBD1 matches 8 bases. J gave up 0 bases and V 4 bases, and 11 bases lay outside the gene matches. The length of the CDR3 is 17 residues. Germline lookup yields CDR1 SGHRS and CDR2 YFSETQ. The CDR3 sequence: CASSNLIQGGMNTEAFF. CDR3 nucleotides: TGCGCCAGCAGCAACCTAATACAGGGGGGCATGAACACTGAAGCTTTCTTT.

This clonotype was seen more than once but under ten times. The rearrangement links TRBV6-2 or TRBV6-3 to TRBJ2-2, with unresolved D. The CDR3 extends over 16 amino acids. Trimming removed 1 base from V and 5 bases from J, with 14 bases in between. Germline V gene sequence: CDR1 MNHEY, CDR2 SVGEGT. The CDR3 nucleotides are TGTGCCAGCAGTTACTTCCCTACCCATAGGACCGGGGAGCTGTTTTTT. Encoded protein: CASSYFPTHRTGELFF.

This chain joins TRBV6-1 and TRBJ2-7; 7 nucleotides agree with TRBD2. The CDR3 runs to 13 residues. Trimming cost V 6 bases and J 4 bases; bases outside gene matches: 6. CDR1 and CDR2 (germline): MNHNS, SASEGT. In nucleotides, the CDR3 is TGTGCCAGCAGCAAGACTAGCTCTTACGAGCAGTACTTC. Protein product: CASSKTSSYEQYF.

There are a few counts of this clonotype. The chain has TRBV20-1 and TRBJ2-3; a possible D gene is TRBD2 (5 bases). Per the germline V gene, CDR1 is DFQATT and CDR2 is SNEGSKA (reference sequence). V was clipped by 5 bases and J by 2 bases, with 17 bases between them. The CDR3 is 15 amino acids. The CDR3 region is CSAPEGGADTDTQYF. The CDR3, as DNA: TGCAGTGCTCCCGAAGGAGGAGCAGACACAGATACGCAGTATTTT.

This clonotype has more than one count but fewer than ten. CDR3 sequence reads: CASSLFPGTQYF. CDR3 in DNA: TGTGCCAGCAGCTTGTTCCCGGGTACGCAGTATTTT. This sequence joins TRBV14 and TRBJ2-3; D is unresolved. CDR1 and CDR2 from the germline V gene are SGHDN and FVKESK. This CDR3 spans 12 amino acids. Trimming left V 5 bases short and J 8 bases short, with 11 bases between.

The rearrangement links TRBV5-1 to TRBJ2-7; TRBD1 matches at 7 bases. Germline trimming cut 4 bases from V and 0 bases from J; bases unmatched to any gene: 7. This CDR3 has 15 residues. Germline lookup yields CDR1 SGHRS and CDR2 YFSETQ. CDR3 protein: CASSQTGTVSYEQYF. The CDR3 DNA follows: TGCGCCAGCAGCCAAACCGGGACAGTCTCCTACGAGCAGTACTTC. The full variable domain, completed using reference TRBV5-1 and TRBJ2-7, is KAGVTQTPRYLIKTRGQQVTLSCSPISGHRSVSWYQQTPGQGLQFLFEYFSETQRNKGNFPGRFSGRQFSNSRSEMNVSTLELGDSALYLCASSQTGTVSYEQYFGPGTRLTVT.

This clonotype was picked up a small number of times. The rearrangement links TRBV24-1 to TRBJ2-3; D is unresolved. The V end lost 7 bases, the J end lost 0 bases, and 10 bases lay between the germline ends. Germline CDR1 is KGHDR and CDR2 is SFDVKD. CDR3 length equals 14 residues. The chain's CDR3 is CATRQGLSTDTQYF. The CDR3 nucleotides read TGTGCCACCAGGCAAGGTCTTAGCACAGATACGCAGTATTTT.

This clonotype was seen repeatedly, ten times or more. The chain recombines TRBV5-1 with TRBJ1-3; D remains unclear. Germline V gene data show CDR1 as SGHRS and CDR2 as YFSETQ. Trimming shortened V by 4 bases and J by 0 bases, and 5 bases separated the two germline ends. This CDR3 region has 13 residues. CDR3 region: CASSQDSGNTIYF. The DNA of the CDR3 is TGCGCCAGCAGCCAGGACTCTGGAAACACCATATATTTT.

This clonotype appeared many times. This chain's CDR3 is CASRSAGSDTQYF. CDR3 nucleotide sequence: TGTGCCAGCAGATCCGCGGGTTCAGATACGCAGTATTTT. The V call is TRBV25-1, the J call TRBJ2-3, with D possibly TRBD2 on 5 matching bases. From germline, CDR1 is MGHDK and CDR2 SYGVNS. This CDR3 comprises 13 residues. Trimming shortened V by 6 bases and J by 4 bases, and 11 bases separated the two germline ends.

The V and J genes are TRBV12-3 or TRBV12-4 and TRBJ2-3, with D maybe TRBD1 (6 bases). V gave up 0 bases and J gave up 0 bases, with 7 bases separating them. The CDR3 runs to 15 residues. The CDR3 reads CASSLARGSTDTQYF. The CDR3 nucleotides are TGTGCCAGCAGTTTAGCCAGGGGTAGCACAGATACGCAGTATTTT.

The gene calls are TRBV2 and TRBJ1-2, with TRBD1 matching 7 bases. The junction had 6 bases not matched to a gene; V was cut back by 6 bases and J by 8 bases. CDR1 is SNHLY, CDR2 FYNNEI, per germline. CDR3 length equals 12 residues. Written as DNA, the CDR3 is TGTGCCAGCAGGGCGACAGGGTTGGGCTACACCTTC. Its translation is CASRATGLGYTF.

The rearrangement uses TRBV6-2 or TRBV6-3 and TRBJ2-7, with D perhaps TRBD2 (6 bases). The CDR3 is 15 residues long. The V end was cut by 0 bases, the J end by 2 bases, with 11 bases between. In germline, CDR1 is MNHEY, CDR2 SVGEGT. Here the CDR3 DNA reads TGTGCCAGCAGTTACTCGGGCGGGGTTCCCTACGAGCAGTACTTC. Its protein is CASSYSGGVPYEQYF.

The chain has TRBV23-1 and TRBJ2-3, with D unresolved. TRBV23-1 is assigned to the ORF class and has an uncertain function. Trimming took off 8 bases at V and 0 bases at J, with 30 bases between the two ends. The CDR3 length is 20 residues. For the CDR3, the DNA is TGCGCCAGCGCCGCTGATCCTTACCGCTGGGCAGGCACTAGCACAGATACGCAGTATTTT. This sequence encodes CASAADPYRWAGTSTDTQYF.

This clonotype was counted many times. The chain links TRBV5-1 to TRBJ1-1; D perhaps matches TRBD1 (5 bases). The CDR3 is 13 residues long. V lost 3 bases to trimming and J lost 8 bases, with 14 bases between them. The germline V gene encodes CDR1 SGHRS and CDR2 YFSETQ. CDR3 nucleotides: TGCGCCAGCAGCTCGGGACCTTCGGAGGAAGCTTTCTTT. This translates into CASSSGPSEEAFF.

The genes are TRBV28 and TRBJ1-2, with a possible D match to TRBD1 (6 bases). The CDR3 runs 15 residues. Germline V CDR1 and CDR2: MDHEN, SYDVKM. Trimming took off 3 bases at V and 4 bases at J, with 15 bases between the two ends. CDR3 bases: TGTGCCAGCAGTTTGACAGGAACCCCGTCCTATGGCTACACCTTC. Amino acid sequence: CASSLTGTPSYGYTF.

The chain combines TRBV3-1 with TRBJ1-3, with unresolved D. V lost 0 bases and J 0 bases, leaving 12 bases between the germline ends. CDR1 and CDR2 from the germline V gene are LGHDT and YNNKEL (reference sequence). The CDR3 is 17 residues long. DNA for the CDR3: TGTGCCAGCAGCCAAGATGGCCGAGGACCCTCTGGAAACACCATATATTTT. This encodes CASSQDGRGPSGNTIYF. Complete variable domain (other parts from reference TRBV3-1 and TRBJ1-3): DTAVSQTPKYLVTQMGNDKSIKCEQNLGHDTMYWYKQDSKKFLKIMFSYNNKELIINETVPNRFSPKSPDKAHLNLHINSLELGDSAVYFCASSQDGRGPSGNTIYFGEGSWLTVV.

This rearrangement joins TRBV6-2 or TRBV6-3 to TRBJ1-1; no reliable D call. The CDR3 covers 13 residues. The ends were cut back, 3 bases at V and 6 bases at J, with 11 bases in the middle. From germline, CDR1 is MNHEY and CDR2 SVGEGT. The CDR3: CASSYPSKPEAFF. CDR3 bases: TGTGCCAGCAGTTATCCGTCTAAGCCTGAAGCTTTCTTT.

The table lists this clonotype with a few counts. This chain joins TRBV11-2 and TRBJ2-1; 8 bases are shared with TRBD2. Germline-derived CDR1 and CDR2 are SGHAT and FQNNGV. The CDR3 spans 14 residues. V was clipped by 5 bases and J by 2 bases; unmatched bases: 2. The CDR3: CASSLSGAYNEQFF. CDR3 nucleotide sequence: TGTGCCAGCAGCCTTAGCGGGGCCTACAATGAGCAGTTCTTC.

CDR3 residues: CASTSLRLSRELFF. The CDR3 DNA reads as TGTGCCAGCACTTCCCTCCGTCTGAGCCGGGAGCTGTTTTTT. The chain recombines TRBV12-3 or TRBV12-4 with TRBJ2-2, with D unclear. Trimming removed 7 bases from V and 9 bases from J, with 18 bases in between. The CDR3 sequence is 14 residues long.

This clonotype was seen a handful of times. This sequence joins TRBV5-1 and TRBJ2-5; D uncertain. The V gene's germline CDR1 is SGHRS and CDR2 YFSETQ. This CDR3 has 15 residues. Trimming left V 0 bases short and J 1 base short, with 10 bases between. Here the CDR3 DNA reads TGCGCCAGCAGCTTGGTTCCGTATCGCCAAGAGACCCAGTACTTC. Its protein is CASSLVPYRQETQYF.

This clonotype has just a few counts. This chain uses TRBV29-1 with TRBJ2-7; D gene uncertain. CDR3 length: 11 amino acids. The germline V gene has CDR1 SQVTM and CDR2 ANQGSEA. With 3 bases removed from V and 4 bases from J, the gap between germline ends came to 7 bases. CDR3 sequence (DNA): TGCAGCGTTGAGGGGATTTACGAGCAGTACTTC. As protein: CSVEGIYEQYF.